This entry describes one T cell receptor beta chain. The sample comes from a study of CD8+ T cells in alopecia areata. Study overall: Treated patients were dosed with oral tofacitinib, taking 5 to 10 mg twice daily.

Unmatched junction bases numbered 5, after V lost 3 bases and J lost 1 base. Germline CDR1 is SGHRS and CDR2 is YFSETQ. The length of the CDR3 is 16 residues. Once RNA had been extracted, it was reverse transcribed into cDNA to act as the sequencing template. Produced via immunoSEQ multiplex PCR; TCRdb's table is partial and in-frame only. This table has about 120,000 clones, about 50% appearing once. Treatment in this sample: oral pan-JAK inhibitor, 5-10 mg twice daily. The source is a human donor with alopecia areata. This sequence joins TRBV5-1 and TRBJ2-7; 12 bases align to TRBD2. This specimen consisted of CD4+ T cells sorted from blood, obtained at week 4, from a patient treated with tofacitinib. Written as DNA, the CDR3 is TGCGCCAGCAGCTGGACGCTAGCGGGAGGGTCCTACGAGCAGTACTTC. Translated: CASSWTLAGGSYEQYF.